The rows below give T cell receptor beta chains drawn from one sample of a study of graft-versus-host responses after intestinal transplantation. The repertoire was sequenced with immunoSEQ multiplex PCR; TCRdb's copy has only in-frame clones and lacks some. The sample contains 80,000 to 90,000 clones, roughly 88% of which appear only once. What these receptors recognize is not known. The sequenced sample was unstimulated CD4+ T cells sorted from spleen or lymph node cells, obtained before intestinal transplant. These receptors all come from a human donor who received an intestinal transplant. Each CDR3 is given with its conserved first and last residue. Fields, in order: V gene, clone size, J gene, D gene, CDR3 protein, CDR3 DNA. D genes are given only for firm matches. Rows give clone size only sometimes, using once, few, many, or a class for an expanded clone.

V: TRBV5-4; size: -; J: TRBJ2-1; D: -; CDR3: CASSWEYNEQFF; DNA: TGTGCCAGCAGCTGGGAGTACAATGAGCAGTTCTTC
V: TRBV7-9; size: -; J: TRBJ1-1; D: -; CDR3: CASSFQDTEAFF; DNA: TGTGCCAGCAGCTTCCAGGACACTGAAGCTTTCTTT
V: TRBV5-6; size: -; J: TRBJ1-2; D: -; CDR3: CASSLIDRDGYTF; DNA: TGTGCCAGCAGCTTGATAGACAGAGATGGCTACACCTTC
V: TRBV5-6; size: -; J: TRBJ1-5; D: TRBD1; CDR3: CASSRDRANQPQHF; DNA: TGTGCCAGCAGCCGGGACAGGGCCAATCAGCCCCAGCATTTT
V: TRBV5-6; size: few; J: TRBJ1-3; D: -; CDR3: CASSSYTGQPGNTIYF; DNA: TGTGCCAGCAGCTCATATACAGGGCAACCCGGAAACACCATATATTTT
V: TRBV5-1; size: -; J: TRBJ2-3; D: TRBD2; CDR3: CASSYDRPAGENTQYF; DNA: TGCGCCAGCAGCTACGACCGCCCAGCGGGGGAAAATACGCAGTATTTT
V: TRBV5-5; size: -; J: TRBJ1-4; D: TRBD1; CDR3: CASSLAGTGEKLFF; DNA: TGTGCCAGCAGCTTGGCCGGGACAGGTGAAAAACTGTTTTTT
V: TRBV5-1; size: -; J: TRBJ1-2; D: -; CDR3: CASSLGGGNYGYTF; DNA: TGCGCCAGCAGCTTGGGGGGCGGTAACTATGGCTACACCTTC
V: TRBV9; size: -; J: TRBJ2-2; D: -; CDR3: CASSAGLSGELFF; DNA: TGTGCCAGCAGCGCCGGACTTTCCGGGGAGCTGTTTTTT
V: TRBV7-9; size: -; J: TRBJ2-1; D: -; CDR3: CASSLAGPIGGEQFF; DNA: TGTGCCAGCAGCTTAGCGGGTCCCATCGGGGGTGAGCAGTTCTTC
V: TRBV2; size: -; J: TRBJ2-1; D: TRBD2; CDR3: CASSDPGLGFF; DNA: TGTGCCAGCAGTGACCCGGGACTAGGGTTCTTC
V: TRBV5-5; size: -; J: TRBJ2-7; D: TRBD1; CDR3: CASTQTGGSYEQYF; DNA: TGTGCCAGCACTCAGACAGGGGGCTCCTACGAGCAGTACTTC
V: TRBV5-1; size: -; J: TRBJ1-4; D: TRBD1; CDR3: CASRQGRTTNEKLFF; DNA: TGCGCCAGCAGACAGGGGAGAACAACTAATGAAAAACTGTTTTTT
V: TRBV9; size: -; J: TRBJ1-2; D: -; CDR3: CASSVAPVQGGYTF; DNA: TGTGCCAGCAGCGTAGCTCCAGTGCAGGGGGGCTACACCTTC
V: TRBV23-1; size: -; J: TRBJ1-5; D: -; CDR3: CASSPRLAVWPQHF; DNA: TGCGCCAGCAGTCCCCGTTTAGCCGTTTGGCCCCAGCATTTT
V: TRBV6-5; size: once; J: TRBJ1-2; D: -; CDR3: CASTNPGRGAIYTF; DNA: TGTGCCAGCACCAACCCAGGGAGGGGCGCGATCTACACCTTC
V: TRBV11-2; size: -; J: TRBJ2-3; D: TRBD2; CDR3: CASSLSGGAADTQYF; DNA: TGTGCCAGCAGCTTAAGCGGGGGGGCCGCGGATACGCAGTATTTT
V: TRBV27; size: -; J: TRBJ2-7; D: TRBD2; CDR3: CASRLGGGSNYEQYF; DNA: TGTGCCAGCAGACTTGGGGGGGGGTCAAACTACGAGCAGTACTTC
V: TRBV5-4; size: once; J: TRBJ2-5; D: -; CDR3: CASSLATGDQETQYF; DNA: TGTGCCAGCAGCTTGGCCACGGGGGACCAAGAGACCCAGTACTTC
V: TRBV27; size: few; J: TRBJ2-3; D: TRBD2; CDR3: CASSPRLAGTSTDTQYF; DNA: TGTGCCAGCAGTCCCCGACTAGCGGGGACCAGCACAGATACGCAGTATTTT
V: TRBV18; size: -; J: TRBJ2-2; D: TRBD1; CDR3: CASSTGGSENTGELFF; DNA: TGTGCCAGCTCAACAGGGGGGTCAGAGAACACCGGGGAGCTGTTTTTT
V: TRBV5-1; size: once; J: TRBJ1-1; D: -; CDR3: CASSLFDTNTEAFF; DNA: TGCGCCAGCAGCTTGTTCGACACGAACACTGAAGCTTTCTTT
V: TRBV2; size: -; J: TRBJ2-5; D: TRBD2; CDR3: CASSPGTSAQETQYF; DNA: TGTGCCAGCAGCCCCGGGACTAGCGCACAAGAGACCCAGTACTTC
V: TRBV5-1; size: -; J: TRBJ1-1; D: TRBD1; CDR3: CASKFQGDTEAFF; DNA: TGCGCCAGCAAGTTCCAGGGGGACACTGAAGCTTTCTTT
V: TRBV6-1; size: -; J: TRBJ2-7; D: -; CDR3: CASSDTGYTRYEQYF; DNA: TGTGCCAGCAGTGACACAGGGTATACTCGCTACGAGCAGTACTTC
V: TRBV6-5; size: once; J: TRBJ1-6; D: -; CDR3: CASSPRDNSPLHF; DNA: TGTGCCAGCAGTCCACGGGATAATTCACCCCTCCACTTT
V: TRBV7-8; size: -; J: TRBJ1-1; D: TRBD1; CDR3: CASSHGQGAATEAFF; DNA: TGTGCCAGCAGCCATGGACAGGGGGCCGCCACTGAAGCTTTCTTT
V: TRBV27; size: -; J: TRBJ1-1; D: -; CDR3: CASRPAGRVNTEAFF; DNA: TGTGCCAGCAGACCAGCGGGACGGGTGAACACTGAAGCTTTCTTT
V: TRBV19; size: -; J: TRBJ2-5; D: TRBD2; CDR3: CASSIGLAGGQETQYF; DNA: TGTGCCAGTAGTATAGGGCTAGCGGGGGGACAAGAGACCCAGTACTTC
V: TRBV5-4; size: -; J: TRBJ2-3; D: -; CDR3: CASSTRVQGSTDTQYF; DNA: TGTGCCAGCAGCACAAGAGTACAGGGAAGCACAGATACGCAGTATTTT
V: TRBV16; size: -; J: TRBJ1-1; D: -; CDR3: CASSPGDLRYTEAFF; DNA: TGTGCCAGCAGCCCAGGGGATCTCAGGTACACTGAAGCTTTCTTT
V: TRBV29-1; size: -; J: TRBJ2-3; D: TRBD2; CDR3: CSVTGLAGGRGTDTQYF; DNA: TGCAGCGTGACGGGACTAGCGGGGGGGCGAGGCACAGATACGCAGTATTTT
V: TRBV7-3; size: -; J: TRBJ2-3; D: -; CDR3: CASSLVAGTDTQYF; DNA: TGTGCCAGCAGCTTAGTGGCAGGGACAGATACGCAGTATTTT
V: TRBV11-2; size: -; J: TRBJ2-5; D: TRBD2; CDR3: CASSPPSGGRGTQYF; DNA: TGTGCCAGCAGCCCACCGAGCGGGGGACGCGGGACCCAGTACTTC
V: TRBV6-6; size: -; J: TRBJ1-6; D: -; CDR3: CASSYPSSPLHF; DNA: TGTGCCAGCAGTTACCCCAGTTCACCCCTCCACTTT
V: TRBV10-3; size: -; J: TRBJ2-7; D: -; CDR3: CAIGGTETYEQYF; DNA: TGTGCCATCGGGGGGACAGAGACCTACGAGCAGTACTTC
V: TRBV6-5; size: -; J: TRBJ2-5; D: TRBD1; CDR3: CASTKTGGETQYF; DNA: TGTGCCAGCACAAAAACAGGGGGAGAGACCCAGTACTTC
V: TRBV28; size: -; J: TRBJ1-5; D: -; CDR3: CASRGVMGNQPQHF; DNA: TGTGCCAGCAGGGGAGTAATGGGCAATCAGCCCCAGCATTTT
V: TRBV12-5; size: -; J: TRBJ1-2; D: TRBD1; CDR3: CASGLDRGSYGYTF; DNA: TGTGCTAGTGGTTTGGACAGGGGTAGTTATGGCTACACCTTC
V: TRBV11-2; size: -; J: TRBJ2-7; D: TRBD1; CDR3: CASSLVQGDTYEQYF; DNA: TGTGCCAGCAGCTTGGTACAGGGGGACACCTACGAGCAGTACTTC
V: TRBV2; size: -; J: TRBJ2-7; D: TRBD1; CDR3: CASSEWTGSEQYF; DNA: TGTGCCAGCAGTGAGTGGACAGGGAGCGAGCAGTACTTC
V: TRBV4-1; size: -; J: TRBJ1-3; D: TRBD1; CDR3: CASSPLGTGVIARAGNTIYF; DNA: TGCGCCAGCAGCCCCCTGGGGACAGGGGTCATAGCTAGGGCTGGAAACACCATATATTTT
V: TRBV2; size: -; J: TRBJ2-2; D: TRBD1; CDR3: CATQGQGLWAGELFF; DNA: TGTGCCACCCAGGGACAGGGGTTATGGGCCGGGGAGCTGTTTTTT
V: TRBV14; size: -; J: TRBJ1-4; D: TRBD1; CDR3: CASSQAQGVGEKLFF; DNA: TGTGCCAGCAGCCAGGCACAGGGGGTTGGCGAAAAACTGTTTTTT